This T cell receptor (beta chain) came from a study of CD8 T cells in Susac syndrome. Study-level points and caveats: The relatively small number of individuals in the TCR sequencing and HLA analysis was acknowledged by the study.

High-throughput TCR beta sequencing covered peripheral CD8+ and CD4+ T cells. Included as multiple sclerosis controls were treatment-naive patients who had stable or active relapsing-remitting disease. Per the germline V gene, CDR1 is SNHLY and CDR2 is FYNNEI. The CDR3 runs 12 residues. Random hexamers were used to reverse transcribe an amount of roughly 0.45 to 1 ug RNA. Coverage of TCR beta CDR3 amplification by immunoSEQ multiplex PCR extended to 54 Vbeta and 13 Jbeta. TCRdb re-called the immunoSEQ multiplex PCR reads through MiXCR, storing one row per CDR3 protein. The table shows about 280,000 distinct CDR3 sequences, with approximately 84% occurring only once. On this clonotype itself: Its antigen is not known.

The TCR was taken from a human donor with multiple sclerosis. The rearrangement joins TRBV2 to TRBJ1-2; D not certain. Sequenced material: CD8+ T cells from PBMCs. The CDR3: CAEDSRGIGYTF. In DNA form, the CDR3 reads TGTGCTGAGGATTCTCGAGGGATCGGCTACACCTTC.